This is a list of T cell receptor beta chains from one sample in a study of blood T cell repertoires in COVID-19. The method was immunoSEQ multiplex PCR; TCRdb's version includes in-frame clones alone and lacks a portion of them. The table records approximately 390,000 clones, nearly 90% of them present only once. Sequencing used peripheral blood. Receptor source: a man in his late teens or twenties with active or convalescent COVID-19. The CDR3 runs from the conserved cysteine through the conserved F or W. The D gene is left open where the match is weak. The listing skips clone size in some rows; elsewhere it reads once, few, many or a size class.

>-|TRBJ1-5|TRBV28|-
TGTGCCAGCAGTCCCAGGGAATTGGGTCAGCCCCAGCATTTT
CASSPRELGQPQHF
>once|TRBJ2-3|TRBV15|TRBD2
TGTGCCACCAGCAGAGTTGGGACTAGAGGGGCAGATACGCAGTATTTT
CATSRVGTRGADTQYF
>-|TRBJ1-1|TRBV15|-
TGTGCCACCAGCAGAGATGCCTTTGGGGGGAGTACTGAAGCTTTCTTT
CATSRDAFGGSTEAFF
>-|TRBJ1-4|TRBV6-5|TRBD1
TGTGCCAGCAGTTACAACAGGGGGCTTCGGGAAAAACTGTTTTTT
CASSYNRGLREKLFF
>-|TRBJ2-2|TRBV5-4|TRBD2
TGTGCCAGCAGCTTGGGGGAGGGCGACACCGGGGAGCTGTTTTTT
CASSLGEGDTGELFF
>-|TRBJ2-1|TRBV11-2|TRBD2
TGTGCCAGCAGCGACGGGACTAGCGGACTGTACAATGAGCAGTTCTTC
CASSDGTSGLYNEQFF
>-|TRBJ2-7|TRBV4-2|TRBD2
TGTGCCAGCAGCCAGGAGACACCTAGCGGGTATAAACCCTACGAGCAGTACTTC
CASSQETPSGYKPYEQYF
>-|TRBJ2-1|TRBV9|TRBD2
TGTGCCAGCAGCGCACTAGCGAATGAGCAGTTCTTC
CASSALANEQFF
>-|TRBJ2-1|TRBV27|-
TGTGCCAGCAGTTTCGGCAGGGTGGTCTACAATGAGCAGTTCTTC
CASSFGRVVYNEQFF
>-|TRBJ1-1|TRBV9|TRBD1
TGTGCCAGCAGCGTAGGGGACAGGGGGCAAACTGAAGCTTTCTTT
CASSVGDRGQTEAFF
>-|TRBJ2-7|TRBV2|-
TGTGCCAGCAGGGACTCCGGGGGTGGCTCTCGGGAGCAGTACTTC
CASRDSGGGSREQYF
>-|TRBJ1-6|TRBV6-2/TRBV6-3|TRBD1
TGTGCCAGCAGTACGACAGGGGAGTCTTCACCCCTCCACTTT
CASSTTGESSPLHF
>-|TRBJ1-2|TRBV20-1|-
TGCAGTGCTACGGGGGTCCGTGGCTACACCTTC
CSATGVRGYTF
>once|TRBJ2-5|TRBV4-2|TRBD2
TGTGCCAGCAGCCAAGATGGGACTAGCGGGGGCCGGCCTTTGTACTTC
CASSQDGTSGGRPLYF
>-|TRBJ2-3|TRBV4-2|TRBD2
TGTGCCAGCAGCCAAGACGCGGGACAGATAATAGCGGGAGACCTTAGCACAGATACGCAGTATTTT
CASSQDAGQIIAGDLSTDTQYF
>-|TRBJ1-6|TRBV18|TRBD1
TGTGCCAGCTCACGTGACAGGGATAATTCACCCCTCCACTTT
CASSRDRDNSPLHF
>-|TRBJ2-7|TRBV27|TRBD1
TGTGCCAGCAGTTTATCGCCGGGACAGGGGAACTACGAGCAGTACTTC
CASSLSPGQGNYEQYF
>once|TRBJ2-1|TRBV7-2|-
TGTGCCAGCAGCTTAGTTAATGTAAATGAGCAGTTCTTC
CASSLVNVNEQFF
>-|TRBJ1-3|TRBV28|-
TGTGCCAGCACCATGCGGTATAACACCATATATTTT
CASTMRYNTIYF
>-|TRBJ1-3|TRBV19|-
TGTGCCAGTAGTATTGGGGAGGACTCTGGAAACACCATATATTTT
CASSIGEDSGNTIYF
>-|TRBJ1-2|TRBV4-2|-
TGTGCCAGCAGCCAAGGAGGATCTTATGGCTACACCTTC
CASSQGGSYGYTF
>-|TRBJ2-7|TRBV25-1|-
TGTGCCAGCAGTGAAGTCGGGGGTGCCTACGAGCAGTACTTC
CASSEVGGAYEQYF
>-|TRBJ2-3|TRBV7-3|TRBD2
TGTGCCAGCAGCGCCGAACTTACTAGCGGCTACACAGATACGCAGTATTTT
CASSAELTSGYTDTQYF
>once|TRBJ1-5|TRBV28|-
TGTGCCAGCAGTTTATTGGCTCGGGTGAGCAATCAGCCCCAGCATTTT
CASSLLARVSNQPQHF
>-|TRBJ1-2|TRBV9|TRBD1
TGTGCCAGCAGCGTCCCCTCGACAGGGGGCCGAGATGGCTACACCTTC
CASSVPSTGGRDGYTF
>-|TRBJ1-2|TRBV2|TRBD1
TGTGCCAGCAGTGAAGCCCTGACAGGGAAAGGCTACACCTTC
CASSEALTGKGYTF
>-|TRBJ1-4|TRBV5-1|-
TGCGCCAGCAGCACGGGGGGGACTAATGAAAAACTGTTTTTT
CASSTGGTNEKLFF
>-|TRBJ2-6|TRBV4-3|-
TGCGCCAGCAGCCAAGAGGGGGAGGCTGGGGGGGCCAACGTCCTGACTTTC
CASSQEGEAGGANVLTF
>-|TRBJ2-2|TRBV19|TRBD1
TGTGCCAGTAGTACCAAGGACAGGGGGCACACCGGGGAGCTGTTTTTT
CASSTKDRGHTGELFF
>-|TRBJ1-3|TRBV30|TRBD1
TGTGCCTGGCATTACGGGACAGACTCTGGAAACACCATATATTTT
CAWHYGTDSGNTIYF
>-|TRBJ2-1|TRBV28|-
TGTGCCAGCAGTTCTCCGGGACTGAGCTCCTACAATGAGCAGTTCTTC
CASSSPGLSSYNEQFF
>-|TRBJ2-3|TRBV27|TRBD2
TGTGCCAGCAGTTTATGGTCTAGCGGGAGCACAGATACGCAGTATTTT
CASSLWSSGSTDTQYF
>-|TRBJ2-2|TRBV28|-
TGTGCCAGCAGTCTCAGGACAGCGAACACCGGGGAGCTGTTTTTT
CASSLRTANTGELFF
>-|TRBJ2-3|TRBV9|-
TGTGCCAGCAGCGTATCTCCGTCGGGGGTTTATACGCAGTATTTT
CASSVSPSGVYTQYF
>-|TRBJ2-3|TRBV7-9|TRBD2
TGTGCCAGCAGCTCCGAGCGGGAGGGCGTCCTTTTT
CASSSEREGVLF
>-|TRBJ1-5|TRBV28|TRBD1
TGTGCCAGCAGTTCCGTAACAGGGGGAAATCAGCCCCAGCATTTT
CASSSVTGGNQPQHF
>-|TRBJ2-1|TRBV7-2|TRBD1
TGTGCCAGCAGCTTAACCGGGACAGAAAGGAATGAGCAGTTCTTC
CASSLTGTERNEQFF
>-|TRBJ2-3|TRBV7-3|-
TGTGCCAGCAGCTTAGCGAGCACAGATACGCAGTATTTT
CASSLASTDTQYF